These 29 T cell receptor beta chains share one sample of origin, sequenced in a study of blood T cell repertoires in COVID-19. The table came from immunoSEQ multiplex PCR; TCRdb's copy has only in-frame clones and leaves some out. The sample lists 200,000 to 300,000 clones, approximately 80% seen once, with approximately 9.4% in the top ten. The specimen sequenced was peripheral blood. The receptors stem from a woman of 80 years or more with acute or convalescent COVID-19.

In the case of this clone: A read error may account for a junction end that differs from germline. The gene calls are TRBV12-5 and TRBJ2-5, with 7 bases matching TRBD2. The CDR3 spans 12 residues. Per germline, CDR1 LGHNT and CDR2 FRNRAP. Here the CDR3 reads CASGLVAGPTHF. CDR3 in DNA: TGTGCTAGTGGTTTGGTAGCGGGGCCGACCCACTTC.

The sample holds many counts of this clone. The V call is TRBV6-1, the J call TRBJ2-7; 8 bases fit TRBD1. Trimming at V came to 2 bases and at J to 6 bases, leaving 6 bases not matched to a gene. CDR3 length: 14 residues. CDR1 MNHNS and CDR2 SASEGT come from the germline V gene. This CDR3 is CASSEHGQGVEQYF. The CDR3 DNA reads as TGTGCCAGCAGTGAACATGGACAGGGCGTCGAGCAGTACTTC.

The chain couples TRBV15 to TRBJ1-2; D uncertain. V was cut by 0 bases and J by 4 bases, with 15 bases left in between. Germline CDR1 reads LNHNV; CDR2 reads YYDKDF (reference sequence). This CDR3 contains 16 residues. The CDR3 region is CATSRDTTAALYGYTF. CDR3 DNA: TGTGCCACCAGCAGAGATACAACGGCGGCCCTCTATGGCTACACCTTC.

Concerning this clone itself: Other DNA sequences from this sample encode an identical CDR3 as well. V usage is TRBV5-1 and J usage is TRBJ2-3, with 10 bases fitting TRBD2. Germline CDR1 and CDR2: SGHRS and YFSETQ. This CDR3 spans 14 amino acids. Unmatched junction bases numbered 1, after V lost 0 bases and J lost 6 bases. The CDR3: CASSLDSGGDTQYF. In DNA form, the CDR3 reads TGCGCCAGCAGCTTGGATAGCGGGGGGGATACGCAGTATTTT. The variable domain in full, completed from reference TRBV5-1 and TRBJ2-3, reads KAGVTQTPRYLIKTRGQQVTLSCSPISGHRSVSWYQQTPGQGLQFLFEYFSETQRNKGNFPGRFSGRQFSNSRSEMNVSTLELGDSALYLCASSLDSGGDTQYFGPGTRLTVL.

In its sample, this clone was seen a few times. V gene TRBV24-1 combines with J gene TRBJ2-3, with 11 bases lining up with TRBD1. CDR1 is KGHDR, CDR2 SFDVKD, per germline. V gave up 0 bases and J gave up 0 bases; unmatched junction bases: 10. The CDR3 sequence is 20 residues long. The CDR3 coding sequence is TGTGCCACCAGTGATTTGTTACCGGGACAGGGGGTTTCTAGCACAGATACGCAGTATTTT. Residues: CATSDLLPGQGVSSTDTQYF.

The chain has TRBV10-3 and TRBJ1-6; perhaps TRBD1 as D (5 bases). Germline CDR1 is ENHRY and CDR2 is SYGVKD. Trimming took 3 bases from V and 14 from J, leaving 14 bases between them. The CDR3 extends over 13 amino acids. CDR3 DNA sequence: TGTGCCATCAGTGACGGGCAGGGTGATTCCCTCCACTTT. Its protein product is CAISDGQGDSLHF.

The CDR3 reads CASSGPRVGNEQFF. DNA for the CDR3: TGTGCCAGCAGTGGGCCCAGGGTCGGTAATGAGCAGTTCTTC. The J gene is TRBJ2-1, the V gene TRBV2, with a tentative D call TRBD1 (5 bases). The V and J ends lost 4 bases and 7 bases respectively, with 14 bases between them. CDR3 length: 14 residues. CDR1 SNHLY and CDR2 FYNNEI come from the germline V gene.

This sequence joins TRBV5-6 and TRBJ2-2, with 7 bases identical to TRBD1. Germline CDR1 SGHDT, CDR2 YYEEEE. The length of the CDR3 is 16 residues. V trimming: 2 bases; J trimming: 0 bases; junction bases outside the gene matches: 4. CDR3 nucleotides: TGTGCCAGCAGCTTATGGACAGGACCGAACACCGGGGAGCTGTTTTTT. Its translation: CASSLWTGPNTGELFF.

In this sample, this clone turned up once. This sequence joins TRBV5-1 and TRBJ1-1; no clear D gene. With 1 base removed from V and 0 bases from J, the gap between germline ends came to 13 bases. Germline CDR1 is SGHRS and CDR2 is YFSETQ. CDR3 length equals 16 residues. The CDR3 DNA sequence: TGCGCCAGCAGCTTGATGTCAGGTGTAATGAACACTGAAGCTTTCTTT. Encoded protein: CASSLMSGVMNTEAFF.

The chain couples TRBV3-1 (or the pseudogene TRBV3-2) to TRBJ2-3; D might be TRBD2 (7 bases). V was cut by 2 bases and J by 3 bases, with 12 bases left in between. CDR1 LGHDT and CDR2 YNNKEL come from the germline V gene (reference sequence). The CDR3 is 15 residues long. The CDR3 loop reads CASSQWGGGTDTQYF. In nucleotides, the CDR3 is TGTGCCAGCAGCCAATGGGGAGGGGGGACAGATACGCAGTATTTT.

The chain has TRBV5-1 and TRBJ2-1; D is perhaps TRBD2 (5 bases). V gave up 0 bases and J gave up 7 bases, with 11 bases separating them. The CDR3 length is 14 residues. The germline CDR1 and CDR2 sequences are SGHRS and YFSETQ. In DNA, the CDR3 is TGCGCCAGCAGCTTGGATGTTGGACTTAATGAGCAGTTCTTC. Encoded protein: CASSLDVGLNEQFF.

The table lists this clone with a count of one. V gene TRBV24-1 combines with J gene TRBJ2-5; tentative D call: TRBD1 (6 bases). Trimming took 1 base from V and 5 from J, leaving 10 bases between them. The CDR3 loop spans 14 amino acids. The germline V gene has CDR1 KGHDR and CDR2 SFDVKD. CDR3 sequence: CATSDFRGEETQYF. As DNA, the CDR3 is TGTGCCACCAGTGATTTCAGGGGTGAGGAGACCCAGTACTTC.

This sequence joins TRBV12-3 or TRBV12-4 and TRBJ1-2; 7 positions agree with TRBD1. J gave up 12 bases and V 6 bases, and 10 bases lay outside the gene matches. The CDR3 consists of 12 residues. The CDR3 nucleotides read TGTGCCAGCAGCCAAATGACAGGGAGGAACACCTTC. This encodes CASSQMTGRNTF.

The V and J genes are TRBV18 and TRBJ1-1; D is unclear. The germline V gene encodes CDR1 KGHSH and CDR2 LQKENI. V lost 2 bases and J 0 bases, leaving 4 bases between the germline ends. The CDR3 extends over 13 amino acids. CDR3 sequence: CASSPLMNTEAFF. The DNA for the CDR3 is TGTGCCAGCTCACCATTAATGAACACTGAAGCTTTCTTT.

This clone was seen once. The chain employs TRBV4-1 and TRBJ1-6; 7 bases match TRBD1. There are 16 residues in the CDR3. Germline CDR1 MGHRA, CDR2 YSYEKL. Germline trimming cut 0 bases from V and 6 bases from J; bases unmatched to any gene: 5. The CDR3 nucleotides are TGCGCCAGCAGCCAAGATCGACAGGGACCTAATTCACCCCTCCACTTT. Translating gives CASSQDRQGPNSPLHF.

The rearrangement uses TRBV7-2 and TRBJ1-4, with TRBD1 matching 10 bases. This CDR3 contains 15 residues. The germline gives CDR1 SGHTA, CDR2 FQGNSA. Trimming cost V 5 bases and J 7 bases; bases outside gene matches: 7. In nucleotides, the CDR3 is TGTGCCAGCAGCGGCCGACAGGGGGCTTTTGAAAAACTGTTTTTT. Protein sequence: CASSGRQGAFEKLFF.

The gene calls are TRBV28 and TRBJ1-1, with 7 bases identical to TRBD1. This CDR3 is 15 amino acids long. After removal of 3 bases from V and 1 base from J, the junction contained 5 bases not matched to a gene. CDR1 is MDHEN, CDR2 SYDVKM, per germline. The CDR3 sequence: CASSFPGQTNTEAFF. The CDR3 bases are TGTGCCAGCAGTTTCCCGGGACAGACGAACACTGAAGCTTTCTTT.

The genes are TRBV2 and TRBJ2-2, with D perhaps TRBD1 (6 bases). V was pared by 10 bases and J by 1 base, with 10 bases between. This CDR3 is 13 amino acids long. Germline CDR1 and CDR2: SNHLY and FYNNEI. CDR3 in amino acids: CAMRTENTGELFF. In DNA, the CDR3 is TGTGCCATGCGGACAGAGAACACCGGGGAGCTGTTTTTT.

The chain uses TRBV2 and TRBJ1-2; 7 bases map to TRBD1. V was pared by 5 bases and J by 9 bases, with 12 bases of the junction left unmatched. The CDR3 is 14 amino acids. Germline V CDR1 and CDR2: SNHLY, FYNNEI. The CDR3 region is CASSLSGTAERYTF. CDR3 coding DNA: TGTGCCAGCAGTCTTTCCGGGACAGCCGAGCGCTACACCTTC.

This clone came up a few times. The chain combines TRBV5-4 with TRBJ1-2; weak D call: TRBD1 (6 bases). Germline V gives CDR1 SGHNT, CDR2 YYREEE (reference sequence). V was clipped by 0 bases and J by 3 bases, with 6 bases between them. This CDR3 is 13 amino acids long. CDR3 in amino acids: CASSLGTDYGYTF. Written as DNA, the CDR3 is TGTGCCAGCAGCTTGGGGACAGACTATGGCTACACCTTC.

The rearrangement joins TRBV6-4 to TRBJ1-6, with a possible D match to TRBD1 (5 bases). Trimming took off 5 bases at V and 10 bases at J, with 21 bases between the two ends. The CDR3 is 16 residues long. The germline CDR1 and CDR2 sequences are MRHNA and SNTAGT. CDR3 in DNA: TGTGCCAGCAGTCCCCAACGGCGGGGGAGAGAATCACCCCTCCACTTT. This translates into CASSPQRRGRESPLHF.

This chain uses TRBV11-2 with TRBJ1-4; D might be TRBD1 (6 bases). The CDR3 runs to 13 residues. V lost 8 bases, J lost 7 bases, and 14 bases lay in between. Germline lookup yields CDR1 SGHAT and CDR2 FQNNGV. CDR3 sequence: CASRRGAGEKLFF. The CDR3 DNA follows: TGTGCCAGCCGCCGGGGGGCGGGTGAAAAACTGTTTTTT.

The V and J genes are TRBV6-1 and TRBJ1-6, with D possibly being TRBD1 (5 bases). Deletions cut 1 base from V and 6 bases from J, with 10 bases between. CDR3 length equals 15 residues. Germline V gene sequence: CDR1 MNHNS, CDR2 SASEGT. The CDR3 reads CASSEGGLGNSPLHF. CDR3 DNA sequence: TGTGCCAGCAGTGAAGGGGGCCTGGGTAATTCACCCCTCCACTTT.

The J gene is TRBJ2-2, the V gene TRBV11-3; no reliable D call. V was pared by 4 bases and J by 4 bases, with 4 bases between. The CDR3 consists of 12 residues. Germline-derived CDR1 and CDR2 are SGHNT and YENEEA. CDR3 bases: TGTGCCAGCAGCTCCCTCACCGGGGAGCTGTTTTTT. Translation: CASSSLTGELFF.

This clone has a handful of counts. CDR3 protein: CAWSVLGRDTQYF. The DNA of the CDR3 is TGTGCCTGGAGTGTCCTGGGGAGGGATACGCAGTATTTT. This chain links TRBV30 with TRBJ2-3, with D maybe TRBD2 (6 bases). The germline V and J ends were trimmed by 0 bases and 6 bases, with 10 bases remaining between them. The CDR3 length is 13 residues. Per germline, CDR1 GTSNPN and CDR2 SVGIG (reference sequence). The whole variable domain, filled in from reference TRBV30 and TRBJ2-3, reads SQTIHQWPATLVQPVGSPLSLECTVEGTSNPNLYWYRQAAGRGLQLLFYSVGIGQISSEVPQNLSASRPQDRQFILSSKKLLLSDSGFYLCAWSVLGRDTQYFGPGTRLTVL.

This chain connects TRBV5-5 to TRBJ2-7; D possibly corresponds to TRBD1 (5 bases). CDR1 is SGHKS, CDR2 YYEKEE, per germline (reference sequence). CDR3 length: 16 amino acids. V was clipped by 4 bases and J by 6 bases, with 23 bases between them. CDR3 amino acids: CASSRWVDNRVGEQYF. The CDR3, as DNA: TGTGCCAGCAGCCGTTGGGTGGACAATCGCGTCGGCGAGCAGTACTTC.

This clone was seen once. The gene calls are TRBV4-2 and TRBJ1-2; 8 bases agree with TRBD1. Germline V gene lookup returns CDR1 LGHNA and CDR2 YNFKEQ. This CDR3 spans 14 amino acids. V lost 1 base and J lost 6; bases outside the gene matches: 4. The CDR3 region is CASSQVMTGDGYTF. In nucleotides, the CDR3 is TGTGCCAGCAGCCAAGTGATGACAGGGGATGGCTACACCTTC.

Only one count was recorded for this clone. The chain has TRBV5-1 and TRBJ2-2; 7 bases fit TRBD1. V was pared by 4 bases and J by 0 bases, with 3 bases of the junction left unmatched. CDR1 and CDR2 (germline): SGHRS, YFSETQ. This CDR3 region has 15 residues. This CDR3 reads CASSMGQTNTGELFF. CDR3 in DNA: TGCGCCAGCAGCATGGGACAGACGAACACCGGGGAGCTGTTTTTT.

This clone was detected only once. The rearrangement joins TRBV5-1 to TRBJ1-5; 7 nucleotides align to TRBD1. This CDR3 spans 15 amino acids. CDR1 is SGHRS and CDR2 is YFSETQ in the germline V gene. The V and J ends lost 0 bases and 7 bases, in that order; junction bases with no gene match: 7. The CDR3 spells CASSLEGQGGQPQHF. In DNA, the CDR3 is TGCGCCAGCAGCTTGGAGGGTCAGGGGGGCCAGCCCCAGCATTTT.